The entry below gives a single TCR beta chain sequence along with its context. The CDR3 extends over 12 amino acids. V was cut by 6 bases and J by 7 bases, with 10 bases left in between. Germline V gene sequence: CDR1 LNHNV, CDR2 YYDKDF (reference sequence). This entry is derived from a study of Ad26.COV2.S vaccination and SARS-CoV-2 variants. Treatment: about 20 received Ad26.COV2.S at low or high dose, single or two shots; roughly 5 received placebo; per-sample allocation not given. After the first vaccine or placebo injection, samples were drawn on day 63. Sequenced by immunoSEQ multiplex PCR; TCRdb stores in-frame clones only, minus some. Among roughly 380,000 clones, roughly 85% were seen once, and the ten largest hold roughly 3.5%.

The chain joins TRBV15 to TRBJ1-3; no reliable D call. This TCR was sampled from a person aged 18-60 years who received the Ad26.COV2.S COVID-19 vaccine or a placebo. The specimen comprised peripheral blood, sampled in a trial of Ad26.COV2.S vaccine versus placebo. As DNA, the CDR3 is TGTGCCACCAGTAAAAACTCGAACACCATATATTTT. Its translation is CATSKNSNTIYF.